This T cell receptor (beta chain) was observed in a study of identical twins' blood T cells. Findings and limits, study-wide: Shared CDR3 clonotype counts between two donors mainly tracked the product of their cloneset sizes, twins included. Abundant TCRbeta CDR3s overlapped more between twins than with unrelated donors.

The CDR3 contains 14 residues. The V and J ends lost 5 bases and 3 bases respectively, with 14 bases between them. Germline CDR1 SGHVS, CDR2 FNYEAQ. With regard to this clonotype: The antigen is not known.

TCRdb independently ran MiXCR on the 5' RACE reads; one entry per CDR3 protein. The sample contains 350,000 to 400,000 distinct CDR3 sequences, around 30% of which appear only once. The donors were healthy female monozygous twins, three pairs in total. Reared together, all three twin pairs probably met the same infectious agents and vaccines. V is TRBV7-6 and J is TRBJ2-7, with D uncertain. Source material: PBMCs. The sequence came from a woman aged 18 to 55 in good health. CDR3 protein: CASSLLRTGYEQYF. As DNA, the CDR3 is TGTGCCAGCAGCCTCCTGCGTACGGGCTACGAGCAGTACTTC. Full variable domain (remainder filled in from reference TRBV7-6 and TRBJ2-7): GAGVSQSPRYKVTKRGQDVALRCDPISGHVSLYWYRQALGQGPEFLTYFNYEAQQDKSGLPNDRFSAERPEGSISTLTIQRTEQRDSAMYRCASSLLRTGYEQYFGPGTRLTVT.